The 30 T cell receptor beta chains reported below all come from one sample, sequenced in a study of a mutant IDH1 vaccine in newly diagnosed glioma. Their antigen targets remain unknown. Produced via immunoSEQ multiplex PCR; TCRdb's table is partial and in-frame only. The data show over 25,000 clones, approximately 79% seen once. Stated time point: week 35, safety follow-up. Doses consisted of 300 ug of mutant IDH1 20-mer peptide each, paired with topical imiquimod. This specimen was PBMCs, taken from a glioma patient whose treatment included an IDH1 peptide vaccine. These receptors were taken from a woman in her twenties or thirties with glioma. Some clones in this sample may be carry-over from other donors' samples.

J is TRBJ1-5 and V is TRBV25-1, with D perhaps TRBD1 (5 bases). V lost 1 base to trimming and J lost 4 bases, with 8 bases between them. Germline V gene sequence: CDR1 MGHDK, CDR2 SYGVNS. This CDR3 contains 14 residues. CDR3 amino acids: CASSESQGNQPQHF. CDR3 DNA: TGTGCCAGCAGTGAATCCCAGGGAAATCAGCCCCAGCATTTT.

The chain recombines TRBV27 with TRBJ2-3; 14 positions agree with TRBD2. Germline lookup yields CDR1 MNHEY and CDR2 SMNVEV (reference sequence). Trimming cost V 3 bases and J 3 bases; bases outside gene matches: 5. This CDR3 has 17 amino acids. The CDR3: CASSFYGTSGRTDTQYF. As DNA, the CDR3 is TGTGCCAGCAGTTTTTACGGGACTAGCGGGAGAACAGATACGCAGTATTTT.

The genes are TRBV4-1 and TRBJ1-2; perhaps TRBD1 as D (5 bases). Germline CDR1 reads MGHRA; CDR2 reads YSYEKL. Trimming shortened V by 1 base and J by 4 bases, and 13 bases separated the two germline ends. This CDR3 is built from 15 residues. CDR3: CASSQVFQGTYGYTF. In DNA form, the CDR3 reads TGCGCCAGCAGCCAAGTGTTTCAGGGCACCTATGGCTACACCTTC.

This clone was seen a handful of times. The genes are TRBV13 and TRBJ2-1, with 7 positions matching TRBD1. The V gene end was trimmed by 6 bases and the J gene end by 7 bases; junction bases not matched to a gene: 3. CDR1 and CDR2 (germline): PRHDT, FYEKMQ (reference sequence). This CDR3 contains 12 residues. CDR3 bases: TGTGCCAGCAGTCCACAGGGGAATGAGCAGTTCTTC. Translating it yields CASSPQGNEQFF.

This CDR3 is CASSLGLARNEQFF. The DNA of the CDR3 is TGTGCCAGCAGCTTAGGTCTAGCACGCAATGAGCAGTTCTTC. The chain joins TRBV11-3 to TRBJ2-1, with D possibly TRBD2 on 5 matching bases. Between the trimmed V and J ends, which lost 1 base and 6 bases, there was a span of 10 bases. Looked up from germline, CDR1 is SGHNT and CDR2 is YENEEA. The CDR3 consists of 14 residues.

The rearrangement uses TRBV10-3 and TRBJ2-7, with D perhaps TRBD2 (5 bases). Deletions cut 5 bases from V and 3 bases from J, with 14 bases between. This CDR3 has 14 residues. From germline, CDR1 is ENHRY and CDR2 SYGVKD. The CDR3 here is CAISLEVRGYEQYF. The CDR3, as DNA: TGTGCCATCAGTCTTGAGGTCCGGGGCTACGAGCAGTACTTC.

The rearrangement joins TRBV4-1 to TRBJ1-5; D is uncertain. This CDR3 spans 15 amino acids. Between the trimmed V and J ends, which lost 0 bases and 2 bases, there was a span of 8 bases. The germline V gene encodes CDR1 MGHRA and CDR2 YSYEKL. The CDR3 spells CASSQEALGNQPQHF. The CDR3 region has the DNA TGCGCCAGCAGCCAAGAGGCTTTAGGCAATCAGCCCCAGCATTTT.

This clone was detected only a few times. The V and J genes are TRBV10-1 and TRBJ2-2, with 9 positions matching TRBD1. The germline V gene encodes CDR1 WNHNN and CDR2 SYGVQD (reference sequence). The CDR3 has 14 residues. J was trimmed by 4 bases and V by 8 bases; bases with no gene match: 5. CDR3 sequence reads: CASATGGGTGELFF. In nucleotides, the CDR3 is TGCGCCAGCGCGACAGGGGGAGGCACCGGGGAGCTGTTTTTT.

V gene TRBV5-6 combines with J gene TRBJ2-2; D is undetermined. In germline, CDR1 is SGHDT, CDR2 YYEEEE. CDR3 length: 13 residues. Trimming removed 4 bases from V and 6 bases from J, with 10 bases in between. CDR3 coding DNA: TGTGCCAGCAGCGTTGTCGGCGCCGGGGAGCTGTTTTTT. Protein sequence: CASSVVGAGELFF.

To note about this clone: Other DNA sequences from this sample encode an identical CDR3 as well. The chain combines TRBV19 with TRBJ2-1; TRBD2 matches 10 bases. The CDR3 has 15 residues. In germline, CDR1 is LNHDA, CDR2 SQIVND (reference sequence). The junction had 6 bases not matched to a gene; V was cut back by 6 bases and J by 4 bases. The CDR3 region has the DNA TGTGCCAGTAGCCGGACTAGCGGAAATTACAATGAGCAGTTCTTC. This sequence encodes CASSRTSGNYNEQFF.

The chain carries TRBV27 and TRBJ2-1; 8 bases are shared with TRBD2. Germline loops: CDR1 MNHEY, CDR2 SMNVEV (reference sequence). V lost 3 bases, J lost 8 bases, and 3 bases stayed unmatched. This CDR3 contains 13 residues. CDR3 bases: TGTGCCAGCAGTTTTTTAGCGGGGTATGAGCAGTTCTTC. Residues: CASSFLAGYEQFF.

The chain couples TRBV6-5 to TRBJ2-7, with D possibly TRBD2 on 5 matching bases. The CDR3 has 15 amino acids. Germline lookup yields CDR1 MNHEY and CDR2 SVGAGI. The V gene lost 6 bases and the J gene lost 0 bases, with 15 bases spanning the gap. The CDR3: CASSPEVGSSYEQYF. CDR3 DNA sequence: TGTGCCAGCAGCCCGGAGGTAGGGAGCTCCTACGAGCAGTACTTC.

The J gene is TRBJ2-5, the V gene TRBV10-3; D is undetermined. V was pared by 7 bases and J by 2 bases, with 11 bases between. The CDR3 has 13 residues. Germline V gene data show CDR1 as ENHRY and CDR2 as SYGVKD. The CDR3 region has the DNA TGTGCCATCAAGTCTGCCGGTCAAGAGACCCAGTACTTC. Protein sequence: CAIKSAGQETQYF.

The CDR3 protein is CASSLAGSTVYEQYF. CDR3 nucleotide sequence: TGTGCCAGCAGCTTGGCGGGCAGTACCGTCTACGAGCAGTACTTC. The chain recombines TRBV7-2 with TRBJ2-7; D may be TRBD2 (5 bases). Trimming pared 3 bases from V and 3 bases from J, leaving 15 bases between. The CDR3 contains 15 residues. Germline CDR1 reads SGHTA; CDR2 reads FQGNSA.

J is TRBJ2-2 and V is TRBV2; 7 bases are shared with TRBD1. The V gene end was trimmed by 6 bases and the J gene end by 4 bases; junction bases not matched to a gene: 14. CDR3 length: 17 amino acids. The germline gives CDR1 SNHLY, CDR2 FYNNEI. CDR3 sequence reads: CASSRDSALGATGELFF. CDR3 coding DNA: TGTGCCAGCAGCCGGGACAGTGCGCTTGGGGCCACCGGGGAGCTGTTTTTT.

This chain connects TRBV6-5 to TRBJ2-7; D uncertain. The CDR3 spans 15 residues. Germline CDR1 MNHEY, CDR2 SVGAGI. Trimming stripped 0 bases from V and 3 bases from J, with 12 bases between. This CDR3 is CASSYSKRQFYEQYF. CDR3 sequence (DNA): TGTGCCAGCAGTTACTCGAAGCGTCAGTTCTACGAGCAGTACTTC.

The V gene is TRBV4-1, the J gene TRBJ2-5; D tentatively reads TRBD1 or TRBD2 (5 bases each). The V gene's germline CDR1 is MGHRA and CDR2 YSYEKL. The V and J ends lost 4 bases and 5 bases respectively, with 14 bases between them. The CDR3 consists of 14 residues. The CDR3 DNA is TGCGCCAGCAGCCCGCAAGGGGAGTCGGAGACCCAGTACTTC. Its translation: CASSPQGESETQYF.

This clone was seen only once. The V gene is TRBV5-1, the J gene TRBJ2-1; tentatively, D is TRBD1 or TRBD2 (5 bases each). Trimming removed 0 bases at V and 14 bases at J, with 15 bases between. CDR1 and CDR2 (germline): SGHRS, YFSETQ. CDR3 size: 13 residues. CDR3 loop: CASSLGQIRDEFF. CDR3 DNA: TGCGCCAGCAGCTTGGGACAGATCAGGGACGAGTTCTTC.

This chain uses TRBV6-1 with TRBJ1-5, with D uncertain. Trimming took 3 bases from V and 0 from J, leaving 9 bases between them. The CDR3 is 15 residues long. Germline V gene sequence: CDR1 MNHNS, CDR2 SASEGT. The CDR3 is CASSDQPNSNQPQHF. CDR3 sequence (DNA): TGTGCCAGCAGTGACCAACCGAATAGCAATCAGCCCCAGCATTTT.

The genes are TRBV7-6 and TRBJ2-6; 16 bases match TRBD2. The germline CDR1 and CDR2 sequences are SGHVS and FNYEAQ. This CDR3 has 20 amino acids. Trimming removed 5 bases from V and 2 bases from J; junction bases left unmatched: 9. The CDR3 nucleotides are TGTGCCAGCAGCCTAATTAGGGGACTAGCGGGAGGGCCTGGGGCCAACGTCCTGACTTTC. Translating it yields CASSLIRGLAGGPGANVLTF.

J is TRBJ2-5 and V is TRBV28; D uncertain. CDR1 MDHEN and CDR2 SYDVKM come from the germline V gene. V dropped 5 bases and J dropped 0 bases, with 7 bases sitting between them. The CDR3 extends over 13 amino acids. For the CDR3, the DNA is TGTGCCAGCAGTCGCACAGACCAAGAGACCCAGTACTTC. It specifies CASSRTDQETQYF.

The gene calls are TRBV27 and TRBJ1-5, with 9 bases identical to TRBD1. In germline, CDR1 is MNHEY, CDR2 SMNVEV (reference sequence). The ends lost 4 bases at V and 5 bases at J; junction bases unmatched: 6. CDR3 length equals 15 residues. The CDR3 DNA sequence: TGTGCCAGCAGTTCCCAGACAGGGGGATATCAGCCCCAGCATTTT. Its protein product is CASSSQTGGYQPQHF.

CDR3 amino acids: CASSSDRTSAKAGYF. The CDR3 nucleotides are TGTGCCAGCTCATCCGATCGGACTAGCGCTAAAGCTGGGTACTTC. The chain carries TRBV18 and TRBJ2-7; 9 bases map to TRBD2. CDR3 size: 15 residues. The germline gives CDR1 KGHSH, CDR2 LQKENI. V lost 5 bases, J lost 12 bases, and 17 bases stayed unmatched. Supplemented by reference TRBV18 and TRBJ2-7, the full variable domain reads NAGVMQNPRHLVRRRGQEARLRCSPMKGHSHVYWYRQLPEEGLKFMVYLQKENIIDESGMPKERFSAEFPKEGPSILRIQQVVRGDSAAYFCASSSDRTSAKAGYFGPGTRLTVT.

The V and J genes are TRBV2 and TRBJ2-5; weak D call: TRBD1 (6 bases). The V gene's germline CDR1 is SNHLY and CDR2 FYNNEI. With 1 base removed from V and 9 bases from J, the gap between germline ends came to 18 bases. This CDR3 is built from 15 residues. The CDR3 loop is CASSEDRSQGLAQYF. The CDR3 nucleotides are TGTGCCAGCAGTGAAGACCGAAGCCAGGGGTTGGCCCAGTACTTC. Based on the CDR3 plus reference TRBV2 and TRBJ2-5, the full variable domain is EPEVTQTPSHQVTQMGQEVILRCVPISNHLYFYWYRQILGQKVEFLVSFYNNEISEKSEIFDDQFSVERPDGSNFTLKIRSTKLEDSAMYFCASSEDRSQGLAQYFGPGTRLLVL.

This chain joins TRBV7-9 and TRBJ1-1, with a possible D match to TRBD1 (6 bases). The CDR3 totals 15 residues. Germline values: CDR1 SEHNR, CDR2 FQNEAQ (reference sequence). Trimming removed 3 bases from V and 3 bases from J, with 14 bases in between. CDR3 sequence (DNA): TGTGCCAGCAGCTTCGGCACAGGGTTGTACACTGAAGCTTTCTTT. Translated: CASSFGTGLYTEAFF.

V is TRBV5-1 and J is TRBJ1-2, with a possible D match to TRBD1 (5 bases). With 0 bases removed from V and 3 bases from J, the gap between germline ends came to 15 bases. Looked up from germline, CDR1 is SGHRS and CDR2 is YFSETQ. The CDR3 sequence is 16 residues long. The CDR3 sequence: CASSLESFLGDYGYTF. The CDR3 DNA is TGCGCCAGCAGCTTGGAATCCTTCCTGGGGGACTATGGCTACACCTTC.

The chain recombines TRBV4-2 with TRBJ2-7, with TRBD2 identical over 9 bases. With 0 bases clipped from V and 5 bases from J, the junction kept 2 bases outside the gene matches. The CDR3 is made up of 14 amino acids. Germline-derived CDR1 and CDR2 are LGHNA and YNFKEQ. CDR3: CASSQDGGGDEQYF. The DNA of the CDR3 is TGTGCCAGCAGCCAAGATGGCGGGGGGGACGAGCAGTACTTC.

The chain links TRBV9 to TRBJ1-3; D uncertain. This CDR3 has 14 amino acids. Trimming left V 0 bases short and J 4 bases short, with 8 bases between. Germline assignment: CDR1 SGDLS and CDR2 YYNGEE. CDR3 sequence: CASSVGGRGNTIYF. The CDR3 bases are TGTGCCAGCAGCGTAGGAGGACGAGGAAACACCATATATTTT.

V usage is TRBV6-1 and J usage is TRBJ2-3; 8 nucleotides align to TRBD2. Germline CDR1 reads MNHNS; CDR2 reads SASEGT. The V gene end was trimmed by 3 bases and the J gene end by 2 bases; junction bases not matched to a gene: 7. The CDR3 covers 16 residues. CDR3 in DNA: TGTGCCAGCAGTGAGCCAGCGGGAGTATCCACAGATACGCAGTATTTT. Translated, it gives CASSEPAGVSTDTQYF.

The J gene is TRBJ1-2, the V gene TRBV18; 9 bases agree with TRBD1. Germline V lookup: CDR1 KGHSH, CDR2 LQKENI. Unmatched junction bases numbered 9, after V lost 3 bases and J lost 4 bases. This CDR3 comprises 16 residues. CDR3 DNA sequence: TGTGCCAGCTCACCGACCGGGACAGGGAACGGCTATGGCTACACCTTC. Translated, it gives CASSPTGTGNGYGYTF.